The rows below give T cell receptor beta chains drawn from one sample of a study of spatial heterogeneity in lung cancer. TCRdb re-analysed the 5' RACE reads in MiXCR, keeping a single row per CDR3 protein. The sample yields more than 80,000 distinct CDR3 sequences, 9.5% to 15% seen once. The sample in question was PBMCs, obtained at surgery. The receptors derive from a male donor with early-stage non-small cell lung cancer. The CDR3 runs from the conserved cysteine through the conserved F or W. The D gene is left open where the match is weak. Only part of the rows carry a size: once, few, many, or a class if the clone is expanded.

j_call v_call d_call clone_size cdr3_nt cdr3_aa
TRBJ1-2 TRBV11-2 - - TGTGCCAGCAGCCCGGCCAGCGGGGGGATAGAGGGCTACACCTTC CASSPASGGIEGYTF
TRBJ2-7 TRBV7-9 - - TGTGCCAGCAGCGCCCTTCTGACCTACGAGCAGTACTTC CASSALLTYEQYF
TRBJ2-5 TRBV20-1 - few TGCAGTGCTAGTGTAAAGACCCAGTACTTC CSASVKTQYF
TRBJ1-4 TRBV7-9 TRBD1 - TGTGCCAGCAGCGACGACAGGGTTCCTGAAAAACTGTTTTTT CASSDDRVPEKLFF
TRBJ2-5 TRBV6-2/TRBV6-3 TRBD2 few TGTGCCAGCAGTTCTAGGACTAGCGGGGACCAAGAGACCCAGTACTTC CASSSRTSGDQETQYF
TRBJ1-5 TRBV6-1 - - TGTGCCAGCAGTGAATGGGGCAGGGACCGTCAGCCCCAGCATTTT CASSEWGRDRQPQHF
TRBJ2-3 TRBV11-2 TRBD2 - TGTGCCAGCAGCTCAGGACTAGCGGGAGTTGAAGATACGCAGTATTTT CASSSGLAGVEDTQYF
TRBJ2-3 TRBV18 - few TGTGCCAGCTCACCCCAGGAGACAGATACGCAGTATTTT CASSPQETDTQYF
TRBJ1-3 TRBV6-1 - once TGTGCCAGCAGCCTAGACTGGGGGTCTGGAAACACCATATATTTT CASSLDWGSGNTIYF
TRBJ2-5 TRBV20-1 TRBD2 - TGCAGTGCTAGTTGGCGGACTAGCGTACAAGAGACCCAGTACTTC CSASWRTSVQETQYF
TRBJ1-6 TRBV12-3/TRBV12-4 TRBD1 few TGTGCCAGCAGCCAGAGGACAGGGGGCAATTCACCCCTCCACTTT CASSQRTGGNSPLHF
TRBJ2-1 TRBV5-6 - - TGTGCCAGCAGCCGGCCGGGGCTCCCACCCAGCGAGCAGTTCTTC CASSRPGLPPSEQFF
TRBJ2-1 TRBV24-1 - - TGTGCCAGCAGTGGCACACTAGATAACGATGAGCAGTTCTTC CASSGTLDNDEQFF
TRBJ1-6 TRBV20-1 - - TGCAGTGCTAGAGAGCCAGGTGGAAATTCACCCCTCCACTTT CSAREPGGNSPLHF
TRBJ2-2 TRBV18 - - TGTGCCAGCTCACCAATGGACACCGGGGAGCTGTTTTTT CASSPMDTGELFF
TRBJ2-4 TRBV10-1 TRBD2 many TGCGCCAGCAGTGAACGAGCGGGGGACTCCAAAAACATTCAGTACTTC CASSERAGDSKNIQYF
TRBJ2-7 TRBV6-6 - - TGTGCCAGCAGTTACCCGGGACTTCTGGAGCAGTACTTC CASSYPGLLEQYF
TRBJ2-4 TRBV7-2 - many TGTGCCAGCAGCTTAGTGGAGTACGCAAACATTCAGTACTTC CASSLVEYANIQYF
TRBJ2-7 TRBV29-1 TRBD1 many TGCAGCGTTGAAGCGGGACAGGGAACCTACGAGCAGTACTTC CSVEAGQGTYEQYF
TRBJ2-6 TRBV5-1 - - TGCGCCAGCAGCTTGTACTCTGGGGCCAACGTCCTGACTTTC CASSLYSGANVLTF
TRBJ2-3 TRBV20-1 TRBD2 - TGCAGTGCTGCCCGGGGGGGCCGGGTTTCAGATACGCAGTATTTT CSAARGGRVSDTQYF
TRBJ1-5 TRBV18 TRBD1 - TGTGCCAGCTCACCCGGGGACAGTCTGAATCAGCCCCAGCATTTT CASSPGDSLNQPQHF
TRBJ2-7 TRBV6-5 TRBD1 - TGTGCCAGCAGCTCGGACAGGGGCCACGAGCAGTACTTC CASSSDRGHEQYF
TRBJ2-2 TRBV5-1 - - TGCGCCAGCAGCTTCCCGGACACCGGGGAGCTGTTTTTT CASSFPDTGELFF
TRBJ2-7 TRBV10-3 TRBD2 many TGTGCCATCAAAGGGACTACTAGCGGGAGAGGGGGCGAGCAGTACTTC CAIKGTTSGRGGEQYF
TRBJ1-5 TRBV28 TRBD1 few TGTGCCAGCAGTCCTGGACAGGGATCCCTTCGTTATAGCAATCAGCCCCAGCATTTT CASSPGQGSLRYSNQPQHF
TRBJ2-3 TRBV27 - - TGTGCCAGCAGTTTCGAGTCGGGGGCTGCCAGCACAGATACGCAGTATTTT CASSFESGAASTDTQYF
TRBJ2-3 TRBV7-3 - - TGTGCCAGCAGCTTTGGAGGGAGGACAGATACGCAGTATTTT CASSFGGRTDTQYF
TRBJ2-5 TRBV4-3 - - TGCGCCAGCAGCCAAGAAACTTCACAAGAGACCCAGTACTTC CASSQETSQETQYF